The present T cell receptor (beta chain) was sequenced within a study of cytomegalovirus exposure and HLA in healthy donors. Study-level findings and limits: A later analysis reportedly found fewer N-insertions in an Asian-associated ancestry cluster than the approximately 730-donor mean.

The PCR employed 60 Vbeta primers together with 13 Jbeta primers. Measured with immunoSEQ multiplex PCR; TCRdb has only the in-frame clones, and not every one. The top ten clones hold about 5.5% of a sample with 100,000 to 150,000 clones, around 8.5% of them seen once. This clone was detected a few times. Its antigen is as yet unknown. This TCR derives from a man aged 35-49 years in good health and CMV-seronegative. Sequencing was performed on PBMCs.

The CDR3 bases are TGTGCCAGCAGTCCTCGGGGTATCGGTGGCTACACCTTC. It specifies CASSPRGIGGYTF. The rearrangement uses TRBV27 and TRBJ1-2; D is uncertain. Germline CDR1 and CDR2: MNHEY and SMNVEV (reference sequence). The CDR3 is 13 amino acids. V lost 5 bases to trimming and J lost 7 bases, with 14 bases between them.